The sequence of this TCR beta chain was determined in a study of vaccination and CD4 T cells after COVID-19. Study background: The peptides that stimulated the cells were overlapping spike peptides from SARS-CoV-2, HCoV-NL63, HCoV-OC43 and HCoV-229E.

Points on this clonotype: Antigen: not known.

Sample treatment: 10-day PBMC culture with coronavirus spike peptide pools or control peptides (ViraFEST assay). Peptide pools at about 11 ug/ml, together with 10 IU/ml IL-2, were added to cultures of approximately 1.9 million PBMCs per well. The CDR3 contains 16 residues. Germline V gene sequence: CDR1 MNHEY, CDR2 SVGAGI. The V segment lost 4 bases and the J segment 7 bases; nucleotides outside the gene matches: 11. An Oncomine TCR Beta short-read assay was used to sequence the DNA from cultured CD4+ T cells. After culture, CD4+ T cells served as the source for genomic DNA extraction. TCRdb fed the PCR reads into MiXCR, producing one record per CDR3 protein. The sample consists of about 11,000 distinct CDR3 sequences, 43% of them appearing once.

The sequencing input was CD4+ T cells from blood, cultured in vitro. The chain recombines TRBV6-5 with TRBJ2-1; 9 nucleotides agree with TRBD1. The clonotype comes from a human donor who had recovered from COVID-19. CDR3 sequence (DNA): TGTGCCAGCAGTTCCACCCTCCCGACAGGGGGAAATGAGCAGTTCTTC. Amino acid sequence: CASSSTLPTGGNEQFF.